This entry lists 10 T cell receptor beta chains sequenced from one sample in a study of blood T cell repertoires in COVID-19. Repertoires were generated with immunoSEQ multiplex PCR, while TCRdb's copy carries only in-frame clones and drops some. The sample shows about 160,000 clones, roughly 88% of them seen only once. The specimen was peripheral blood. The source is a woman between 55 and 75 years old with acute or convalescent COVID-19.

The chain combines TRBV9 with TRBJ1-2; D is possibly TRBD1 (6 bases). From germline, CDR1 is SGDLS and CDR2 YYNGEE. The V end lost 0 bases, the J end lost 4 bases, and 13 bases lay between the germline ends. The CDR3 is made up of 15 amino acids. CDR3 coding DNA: TGTGCCAGCAGCGTAGCCTCAGGGGTCACCTATGGCTACACCTTC. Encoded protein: CASSVASGVTYGYTF. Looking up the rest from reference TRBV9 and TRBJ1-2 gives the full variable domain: DSGVTQTPKHLITATGQRVTLRCSPRSGDLSVYWYQQSLDQGLQFLIQYYNGEERAKGNILERFSAQQFPDLHSELNLSSLELGDSALYFCASSVASGVTYGYTFGSGTRLTVV.

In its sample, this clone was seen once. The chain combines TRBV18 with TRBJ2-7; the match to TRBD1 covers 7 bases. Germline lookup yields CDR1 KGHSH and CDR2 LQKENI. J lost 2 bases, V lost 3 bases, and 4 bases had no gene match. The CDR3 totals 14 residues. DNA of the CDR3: TGTGCCAGCTCACCCGGGACAGCTCCCTACGAGCAGTACTTC. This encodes CASSPGTAPYEQYF.

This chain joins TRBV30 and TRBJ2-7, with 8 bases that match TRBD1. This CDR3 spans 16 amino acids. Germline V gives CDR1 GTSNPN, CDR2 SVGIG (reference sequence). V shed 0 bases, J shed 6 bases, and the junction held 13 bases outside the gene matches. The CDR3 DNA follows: TGTGCCTGGAGTGTACTAAGGGCCGGACAGGGCCGCGAGCAGTACTTC. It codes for CAWSVLRAGQGREQYF.

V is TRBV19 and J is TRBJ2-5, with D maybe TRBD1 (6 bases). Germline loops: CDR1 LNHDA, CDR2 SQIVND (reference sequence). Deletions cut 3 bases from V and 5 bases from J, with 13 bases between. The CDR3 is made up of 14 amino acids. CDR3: CASSMGQGWETQYF. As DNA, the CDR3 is TGTGCCAGTAGTATGGGCCAGGGGTGGGAGACCCAGTACTTC.

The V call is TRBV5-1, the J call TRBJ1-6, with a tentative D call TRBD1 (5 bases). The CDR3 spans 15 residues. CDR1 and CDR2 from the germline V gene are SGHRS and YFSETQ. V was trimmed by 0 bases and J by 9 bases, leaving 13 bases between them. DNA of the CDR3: TGCGCCAGCAGCTTGGCGGGCGGGGGACGTTCACCCCTCCACTTT. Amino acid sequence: CASSLAGGGRSPLHF.

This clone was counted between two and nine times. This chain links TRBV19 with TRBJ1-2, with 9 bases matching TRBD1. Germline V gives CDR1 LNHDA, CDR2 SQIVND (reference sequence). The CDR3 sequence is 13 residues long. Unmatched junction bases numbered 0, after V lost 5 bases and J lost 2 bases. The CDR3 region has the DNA TGTGCCAGTAGTGACAGGGGGAACTATGGCTACACCTTC. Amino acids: CASSDRGNYGYTF.

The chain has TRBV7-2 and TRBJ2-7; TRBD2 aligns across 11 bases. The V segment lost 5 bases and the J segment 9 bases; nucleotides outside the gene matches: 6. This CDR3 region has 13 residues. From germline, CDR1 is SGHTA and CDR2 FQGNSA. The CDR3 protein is CASSILAGARQYF. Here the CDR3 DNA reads TGTGCCAGCAGCATACTAGCGGGGGCCAGGCAGTACTTC.

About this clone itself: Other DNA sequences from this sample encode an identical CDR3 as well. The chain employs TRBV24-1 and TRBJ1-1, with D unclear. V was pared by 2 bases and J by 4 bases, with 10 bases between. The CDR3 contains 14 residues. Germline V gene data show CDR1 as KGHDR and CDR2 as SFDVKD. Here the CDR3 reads CATSDSRPSTEAFF. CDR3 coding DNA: TGTGCCACCAGTGATTCCCGCCCCAGCACTGAAGCTTTCTTT.

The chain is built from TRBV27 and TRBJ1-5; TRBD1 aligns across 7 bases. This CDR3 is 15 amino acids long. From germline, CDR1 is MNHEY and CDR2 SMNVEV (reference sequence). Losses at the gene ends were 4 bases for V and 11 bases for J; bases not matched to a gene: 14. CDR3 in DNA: TGTGCCAGCAGTTCCGGGGCCGATGCCAGGGGGGCCCAGCATTTT. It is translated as CASSSGADARGAQHF.

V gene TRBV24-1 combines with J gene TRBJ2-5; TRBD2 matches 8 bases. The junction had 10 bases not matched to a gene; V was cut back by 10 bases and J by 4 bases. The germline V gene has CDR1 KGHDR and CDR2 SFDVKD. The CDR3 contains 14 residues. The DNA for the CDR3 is TGTGCCACTGAGGGGCGGGGGGCCAGAGAGACCCAGTACTTC. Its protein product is CATEGRGARETQYF.